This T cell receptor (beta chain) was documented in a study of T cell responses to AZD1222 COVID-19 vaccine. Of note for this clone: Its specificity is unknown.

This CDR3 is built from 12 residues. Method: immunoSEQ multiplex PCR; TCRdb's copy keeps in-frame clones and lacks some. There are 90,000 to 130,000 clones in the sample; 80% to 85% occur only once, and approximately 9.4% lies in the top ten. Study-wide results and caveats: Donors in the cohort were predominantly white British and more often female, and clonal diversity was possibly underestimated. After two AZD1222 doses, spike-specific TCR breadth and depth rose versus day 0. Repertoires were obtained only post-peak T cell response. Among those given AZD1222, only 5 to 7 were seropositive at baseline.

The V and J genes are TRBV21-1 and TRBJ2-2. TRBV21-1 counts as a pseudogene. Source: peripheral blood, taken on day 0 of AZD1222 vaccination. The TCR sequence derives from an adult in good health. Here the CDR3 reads CASSKDTGELFF. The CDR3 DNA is TGTGCCAGCAGCAAAGACACCGGGGAGCTGTTTTTT.